Listed below are T cell receptor beta chains from one sample, sequenced in a study of prognosis after radiotherapy for stage I lung cancer. TCRdb independently ran MiXCR on the multiplex PCR reads; one entry per CDR3 protein. The sample carries about 21,000 distinct CDR3 sequences, 35% to 45% recorded once. The sequencing here drew on PBMCs, taken before or after stereotactic body radiation therapy (not recorded which). These receptors were collected from a donor aged 50 or older with non-small cell lung cancer. Both conserved end residues are part of each CDR3. The order of the fields is V gene, D gene, clone size, J gene, CDR3 DNA, CDR3 protein. The D gene is left open where the match is weak. Expanded clones get a size class; other rows say once, few or many, or leave the size out.

TRBV9	TRBD2	many	TRBJ2-2	TGTGCCAGCAGCGTAGCCAGCGGGGGGGCCTGGACCGGGGAGCTGTTTTTT	CASSVASGGAWTGELFF
TRBV12-5	TRBD1	many	TRBJ2-7	TGTGCTAGTGGACGACCCGGGACAGGGCTCTCCTACGAGCAGTACTTC	CASGRPGTGLSYEQYF
TRBV12-3/TRBV12-4	.	.	TRBJ1-6	TGTGCCAGCAGTTTATGGGGGGTCTCACCCCTCCACTTT	CASSLWGVSPLHF
TRBV28	.	.	TRBJ2-1	TGTGCCAGCTATCCCACCGGTGATGAGCAGTTCTTC	CASYPTGDEQFF
TRBV30	.	.	TRBJ1-2	TGTGCCTGGAGTGTCTCGGGGCATGGCTACACCTTC	CAWSVSGHGYTF
TRBV5-6	TRBD1	many	TRBJ2-3	TGTGCCAGCAGCTTACAGGGGGCCCCACAGTATTTT	CASSLQGAPQYF
TRBV24-1	.	many	TRBJ2-6	TGTGCCACCAGTGATTCGGGACGATCTGGGGCCAACGTCCTGACTTTC	CATSDSGRSGANVLTF
TRBV11-3	.	medium-sized	TRBJ2-7	TGTGCCAGCAGCTTACAGCCAGGGGATTCCTACGAGCAGTACTTC	CASSLQPGDSYEQYF
TRBV7-3	.	.	TRBJ2-1	TGTGCCAGCAGCTTAGACGGGAACAATGAGCAGTTCTTC	CASSLDGNNEQFF
TRBV5-1	.	.	TRBJ2-2	TGCGCCAGCAGACGCACGGACAACGCGGGGACAGGGGAGCTGTTTTTT	CASRRTDNAGTGELFF
TRBV5-1	.	many	TRBJ2-5	TGCGCCAGCAGCTTGGGTATTGGCAGGGGCGAGACCCAGTACTTC	CASSLGIGRGETQYF
TRBV6-9	.	many	TRBJ2-7	TGTGCCAGCAGTTACCATAACGGGAATTCCTACGAGCAGTACTTC	CASSYHNGNSYEQYF
TRBV12-3/TRBV12-4	.	medium-sized	TRBJ1-2	TGTGCCAGCAGTTTGGGGTATGGCTACACCTTC	CASSLGYGYTF
TRBV15	.	many	TRBJ1-6	TGTGCCACCAGCAGAGATCAGGCGGATTCACCCCTCCACTTT	CATSRDQADSPLHF
TRBV20-1	.	.	TRBJ2-1	TGCAGTGCTAAGAACAGGAGCTCCTACAATGAGCAGTTCTTC	CSAKNRSSYNEQFF
TRBV2	TRBD1	.	TRBJ1-4	TGTGCCAGCAGTTACTCGAGGGGTGGGACAGCGAAGTCTGGGCTGTTTTTT	CASSYSRGGTAKSGLFF
TRBV10-2	TRBD2	many	TRBJ2-2	TGCGCCAGCAAGATTCGGACTAGCGGGAGCGGCACCGGGGAGCTGTTTTTT	CASKIRTSGSGTGELFF
TRBV29-1	.	many	TRBJ2-1	TGCAGCGTTGAGAGGAGCGGGCGCAACAATGAGCAGTTCTTC	CSVERSGRNNEQFF
TRBV24-1	.	many	TRBJ1-1	TGTGCCACCAGTGTGGGGAACACTGAAGCTTTCTTT	CATSVGNTEAFF
TRBV19	.	.	TRBJ1-3	TGTGCCAGTAGTATCGGCGGCCCGGGAAACACCATATATTTT	CASSIGGPGNTIYF
TRBV28	.	.	TRBJ1-2	TGTGCCAGCACCCTGACATGGGTGGTTAACTATGGCTACACCTTC	CASTLTWVVNYGYTF
TRBV5-1	.	medium-sized	TRBJ2-2	TGCGCCAGCAGCTATACGACAGGAACGGCCGGGGAGCTGTTTTTT	CASSYTTGTAGELFF
TRBV12-3/TRBV12-4	TRBD2	many	TRBJ2-1	TGTGCCAGCAACCTAGCGGGAGGGTACAATGAGCAGTTCTTC	CASNLAGGYNEQFF
TRBV7-2	.	many	TRBJ2-5	TGTGCCAGCAGCTTGGGGCGCCGGGAGACCCAGTACTTC	CASSLGRRETQYF
TRBV20-1	.	.	TRBJ1-5	TGCAGTGCTAGAGATATTGGGGGGGCCGGTCAGCCCCAGCATTTT	CSARDIGGAGQPQHF
TRBV6-2/TRBV6-3	.	once	TRBJ2-2	TGTGCCAGCATAACACCCCAGGTGGCGAACACCGGGGAGCTGTTTTTT	CASITPQVANTGELFF
TRBV20-1	.	many	TRBJ1-5	TGCAGTGCTGGGGGGAAGGGCAATCAGCCCCAGCATTTT	CSAGGKGNQPQHF
TRBV9	TRBD1	.	TRBJ2-7	TGTGCCAGCAGCTCAACATATACACCTTCCGGGACAGGGGATTACTACGAGCAGTACTTC	CASSSTYTPSGTGDYYEQYF
TRBV20-1	.	.	TRBJ1-2	TGCAGTGCTCTTCAGTGCTCCCTCTATGTCTACACCTTC	CSALQCSLYVYTF